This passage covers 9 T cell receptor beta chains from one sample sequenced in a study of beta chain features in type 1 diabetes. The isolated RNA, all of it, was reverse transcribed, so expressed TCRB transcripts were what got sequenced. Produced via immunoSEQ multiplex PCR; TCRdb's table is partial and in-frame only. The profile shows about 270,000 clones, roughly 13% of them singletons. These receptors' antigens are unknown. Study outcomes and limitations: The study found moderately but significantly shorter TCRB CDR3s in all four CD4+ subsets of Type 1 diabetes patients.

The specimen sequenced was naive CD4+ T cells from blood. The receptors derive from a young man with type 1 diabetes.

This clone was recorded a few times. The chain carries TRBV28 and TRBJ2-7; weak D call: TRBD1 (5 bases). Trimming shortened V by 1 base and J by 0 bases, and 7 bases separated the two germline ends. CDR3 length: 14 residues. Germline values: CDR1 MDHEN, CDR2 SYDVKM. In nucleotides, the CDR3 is TGTGCCAGCAGTTTATTGGGGCACTCCTACGAGCAGTACTTC. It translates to CASSLLGHSYEQYF. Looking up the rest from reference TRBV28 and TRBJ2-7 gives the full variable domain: DVKVTQSSRYLVKRTGEKVFLECVQDMDHENMFWYRQDPGLGLRLIYFSYDVKMKEKGDIPEGYSVSREKKERFSLILESASTNQTSMYLCASSLLGHSYEQYFGPGTRLTVT.

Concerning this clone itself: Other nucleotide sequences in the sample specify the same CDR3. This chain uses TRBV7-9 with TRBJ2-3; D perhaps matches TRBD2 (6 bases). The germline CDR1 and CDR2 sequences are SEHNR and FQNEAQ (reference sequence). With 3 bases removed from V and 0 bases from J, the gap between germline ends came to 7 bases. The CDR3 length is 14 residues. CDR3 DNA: TGTGCCAGCAGCTTCAGCGGGAGCACAGATACGCAGTATTTT. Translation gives CASSFSGSTDTQYF.

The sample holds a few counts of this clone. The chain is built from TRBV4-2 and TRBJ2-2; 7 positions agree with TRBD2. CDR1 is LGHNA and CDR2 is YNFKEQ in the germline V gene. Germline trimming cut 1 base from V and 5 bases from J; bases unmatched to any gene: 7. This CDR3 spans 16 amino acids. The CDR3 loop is CASSQVGLVGTGELFF. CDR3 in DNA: TGTGCCAGCAGCCAAGTTGGACTAGTGGGAACCGGGGAGCTGTTTTTT.

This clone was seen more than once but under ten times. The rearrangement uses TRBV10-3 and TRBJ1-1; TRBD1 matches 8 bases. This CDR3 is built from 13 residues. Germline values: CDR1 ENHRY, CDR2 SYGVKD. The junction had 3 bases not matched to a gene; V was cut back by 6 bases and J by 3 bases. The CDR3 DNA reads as TGTGCCATCAGGGAACAGGGGGACACTGAAGCTTTCTTT. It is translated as CAIREQGDTEAFF.

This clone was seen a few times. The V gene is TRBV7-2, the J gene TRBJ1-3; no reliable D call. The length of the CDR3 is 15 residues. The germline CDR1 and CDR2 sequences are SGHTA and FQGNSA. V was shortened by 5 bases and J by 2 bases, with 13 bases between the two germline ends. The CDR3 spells CASSRPRGAGNTIYF. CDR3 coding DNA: TGTGCCAGCAGCCGTCCGCGAGGAGCTGGAAACACCATATATTTT. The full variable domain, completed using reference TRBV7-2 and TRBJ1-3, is GAGVSQSPSNKVTEKGKDVELRCDPISGHTALYWYRQSLGQGLEFLIYFQGNSAPDKSGLPSDRFSAERTGGSVSTLTIQRTQQEDSAVYLCASSRPRGAGNTIYFGEGSWLTVV.

DNA of the CDR3: TGTGCCAGCAGCTCCGCGGGAGGGGACGAGCAGTACTTC. Translated: CASSSAGGDEQYF. The rearrangement joins TRBV7-2 to TRBJ2-7, with TRBD2 matching 9 bases. The J segment lost 5 bases and the V segment lost 4 bases, leaving 3 bases of the junction unmatched. The CDR3 contains 13 residues. Per germline, CDR1 SGHTA and CDR2 FQGNSA.

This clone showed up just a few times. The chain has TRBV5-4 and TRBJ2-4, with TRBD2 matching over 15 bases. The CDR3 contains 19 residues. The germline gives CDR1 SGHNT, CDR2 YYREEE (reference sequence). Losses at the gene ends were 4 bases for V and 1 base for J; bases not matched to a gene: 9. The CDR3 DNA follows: TGTGCCAGCAGCCTCCCGGGACTAGCGGGAGGCGGGGCCAAAAACATTCAGTACTTC. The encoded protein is CASSLPGLAGGGAKNIQYF.

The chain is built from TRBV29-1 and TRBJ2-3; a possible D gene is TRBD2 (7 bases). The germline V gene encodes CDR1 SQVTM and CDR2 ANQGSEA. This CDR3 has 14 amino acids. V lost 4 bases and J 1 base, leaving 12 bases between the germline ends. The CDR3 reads CSVAQGRGTDTQYF. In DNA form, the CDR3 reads TGCAGCGTTGCCCAGGGGAGGGGCACAGATACGCAGTATTTT.

CDR3 nucleotides: TGTGCCAGCAGCCAGGGGACGGGACTAGCGGGAGTAAACACCGGGGAGCTGTTTTTT. It encodes CASSQGTGLAGVNTGELFF. This chain uses TRBV4-2 with TRBJ2-2; 14 nucleotides match TRBD2. Germline CDR1 LGHNA, CDR2 YNFKEQ. With V trimmed by 3 bases and J by 2 bases, 8 bases remained unmatched. The CDR3 has 19 residues.